Below are 9 T cell receptor beta chains sequenced from a single sample in a study of shared clonotypes between healthy human individuals. The repertoire was sequenced with immunoSEQ multiplex PCR; TCRdb's copy has only in-frame clones and lacks some. Of fewer than 200,000 clones detected, approximately 92% appear once; the ten largest clones hold 0.067%. Input material: naive CD4+ T cells sorted from blood. Subset in this sample: CD45RA+ positively selected. Every receptor here comes from a young woman in good health.

The rearrangement joins TRBV25-1 to TRBJ1-1, with D possibly being TRBD1 (5 bases). The CDR3 sequence is 15 residues long. V lost 6 bases, J lost 1 base, and 15 bases lay in between. Looked up from germline, CDR1 is MGHDK and CDR2 is SYGVNS. CDR3 bases: TGTGCCAGCAGACCTAGTAGGGGTCCGAACACTGAAGCTTTCTTT. Translating it yields CASRPSRGPNTEAFF.

The chain recombines TRBV4-2 with TRBJ2-7; the D gene is possibly TRBD2 (6 bases). Trimming stripped 3 bases from V and 0 bases from J, with 9 bases between. CDR1 is LGHNA and CDR2 is YNFKEQ in the germline V gene. The CDR3 has 14 residues. The CDR3 bases are TGTGCCAGCAGCCAGCGGGATGTCTCCTACGAGCAGTACTTC. Translation: CASSQRDVSYEQYF.

This chain links TRBV2 with TRBJ2-5; no definite D call. V was clipped by 4 bases and J by 9 bases, with 15 bases between them. The germline V gene encodes CDR1 SNHLY and CDR2 FYNNEI. CDR3 length: 13 amino acids. The DNA for the CDR3 is TGTGCCAGCAGTGTTAGGCTGGAGAGTTCCCAGTACTTC. Encoded protein: CASSVRLESSQYF.

This clone has just a few counts. The gene calls are TRBV5-1 and TRBJ2-7, with TRBD1 matching over 11 bases. The CDR3 runs 14 residues. The germline CDR1 and CDR2 sequences are SGHRS and YFSETQ. V shed 3 bases and J 7 bases; nucleotides not matched to a gene: 6. The CDR3 here is CASSSRTGGDEQYF. The CDR3 nucleotides read TGCGCCAGCAGCTCCCGGACAGGGGGCGATGAGCAGTACTTC.

The gene calls are TRBV5-1 and TRBJ2-3; 10 bases align to TRBD1. Germline-derived CDR1 and CDR2 are SGHRS and YFSETQ. Losses at the gene ends were 7 bases for V and 7 bases for J; bases not matched to a gene: 12. This CDR3 has 15 amino acids. The CDR3, as DNA: TGCGCCAGCGGCGAGGGGACAGGGGTCTCCAATACGCAGTATTTT. Encoded protein: CASGEGTGVSNTQYF.

This chain connects TRBV19 to TRBJ2-7; perhaps TRBD1 as D (7 bases). Germline V CDR1 and CDR2: LNHDA, SQIVND (reference sequence). V gave up 10 bases and J gave up 0 bases, with 16 bases separating them. The CDR3 totals 14 residues. The CDR3 bases are TGTGCCACCTCCCGGGGGACAGACTCCTACGAGCAGTACTTC. This sequence encodes CATSRGTDSYEQYF.

This chain links TRBV28 with TRBJ1-2; TRBD1 agrees at 7 bases. The CDR3 runs 15 residues. Per germline, CDR1 MDHEN and CDR2 SYDVKM. The junction had 11 bases not matched to a gene; V was cut back by 5 bases and J by 5 bases. CDR3 sequence reads: CASSDPGPRGYGYTF. The CDR3 DNA follows: TGTGCCAGCAGTGATCCCGGGCCCAGGGGGTATGGCTACACCTTC.

This chain connects TRBV28 to TRBJ1-2; 10 bases fit TRBD1. This CDR3 comprises 15 residues. Trimming removed 6 bases from V and 4 bases from J; junction bases left unmatched: 8. The V gene's germline CDR1 is MDHEN and CDR2 SYDVKM. The CDR3 reads CASRPSTGGGYGYTF. The CDR3, as DNA: TGTGCCAGCAGACCCTCGACAGGGGGCGGCTATGGCTACACCTTC.

V and J are TRBV28 and TRBJ2-5; D remains unclear. Trimming cost V 5 bases and J 2 bases, with 3 bases left between them. Germline loops: CDR1 MDHEN, CDR2 SYDVKM. The length of the CDR3 is 11 residues. The CDR3 sequence is CASSRQETQYF. The CDR3 DNA sequence: TGTGCCAGCAGTCGGCAAGAGACCCAGTACTTC.